These T cell receptor beta chains were read from a single sample in a study of blood T cell repertoires in COVID-19. Sequencing used immunoSEQ multiplex PCR; TCRdb keeps in-frame clones, though not all of them. The sample carries around 250,000 clones, nearly 90% recorded once. The sequenced sample was peripheral blood. Receptor source: a woman aged 55-75 years with COVID-19, enrolled during active disease. Both conserved end residues are part of each CDR3. The order of the fields is J gene, clone size, V gene, D gene, CDR3 protein, CDR3 DNA. D genes are given only for firm matches. Clone sizes are given selectively: once, few, many, or a class where the clone is expanded.

>TRBJ1-4|-|TRBV19|TRBD1
CASSARDRGLFF
TGTGCCAGTAGTGCCCGGGACAGGGGCTTGTTTTTT
>TRBJ1-2|-|TRBV27|TRBD1
CASSKDRDYGYTF
TGTGCCAGCAGTAAGGACAGGGACTATGGCTACACCTTC
>TRBJ1-2|once|TRBV3-1/TRBV3-2|-
CASSQRGGSYGYTF
TGTGCCAGCAGCCAACGGGGGGGGAGCTATGGCTACACCTTC
>TRBJ1-5|-|TRBV19|-
CASSTTAAPPQHF
TGTGCCAGTAGTACGACTGCCGCACCGCCCCAGCATTTT
>TRBJ2-2|-|TRBV5-5|-
CASSLDRRGRGTGELFF
TGTGCCAGCAGCCTTGATAGGCGGGGCAGGGGGACCGGGGAGCTGTTTTTT
>TRBJ1-3|-|TRBV18|-
CASSPPGPAPRTSGNTIYF
TGTGCCAGCTCACCACCGGGGCCGGCCCCAAGGACGTCTGGAAACACCATATATTTT
>TRBJ2-2|-|TRBV7-8|-
CASSTSGRPTGELFF
TGTGCCAGCAGCACTTCAGGGAGGCCCACCGGGGAGCTGTTTTTT
>TRBJ2-3|-|TRBV27|-
CASTRQPFTDTQYF
TGTGCCAGCACCCGACAGCCATTCACAGATACGCAGTATTTT
>TRBJ1-1|-|TRBV2|-
CASSWGAGNTEAFF
TGTGCCAGCAGCTGGGGAGCGGGGAACACTGAAGCTTTCTTT
>TRBJ1-3|-|TRBV6-2/TRBV6-3|-
CASSADFSGNTIYF
TGTGCCAGCAGCGCAGACTTCTCTGGAAACACCATATATTTT
>TRBJ1-2|-|TRBV3-1/TRBV3-2|TRBD1
CASSQDWTGTNYGYTF
TGTGCCAGCAGCCAAGACTGGACAGGGACTAACTATGGCTACACCTTC
>TRBJ1-6|-|TRBV4-1|-
CASSQWGGGHNSPLHF
TGCGCCAGCAGCCAATGGGGGGGCGGGCATAATTCACCCCTCCACTTT
>TRBJ1-6|-|TRBV7-2|TRBD1
CASSLYGTDTNSPLHF
TGTGCCAGCAGCTTATACGGGACAGATACTAATTCACCCCTCCACTTT
>TRBJ2-3|-|TRBV11-3|-
CASSLGVRVDADTQYF
TGTGCCAGCAGCTTAGGGGTCAGGGTGGACGCAGATACGCAGTATTTT
>TRBJ1-2|few|TRBV30|-
CAWTRNYGYTF
TGTGCCTGGACCCGTAACTATGGCTACACCTTC
>TRBJ1-3|-|TRBV9|-
CASSVEPQGPSSGNTIYF
TGTGCCAGCAGCGTAGAACCCCAGGGCCCGAGCTCTGGAAACACCATATATTTT
>TRBJ1-1|-|TRBV19|-
CASSIIQGRTEAFF
TGTGCCAGTAGTATAATTCAGGGGCGTACTGAAGCTTTCTTT
>TRBJ1-2|-|TRBV27|-
CASSPTGQVGYTF
TGTGCCAGCAGTCCCACAGGGCAGGTTGGCTACACCTTC
>TRBJ2-7|once|TRBV7-2|-
CASSLARVESYEQYF
TGTGCCAGCAGCTTAGCCAGGGTAGAGTCGTACGAGCAGTACTTC
>TRBJ2-2|once|TRBV5-4|TRBD1
CASSLDRGNTGELFF
TGTGCCAGCAGCTTAGACAGGGGGAACACCGGGGAGCTGTTTTTT
>TRBJ1-5|-|TRBV19|-
CASSRMTASNQPQHF
TGTGCCAGTAGTCGGATGACAGCTAGCAATCAGCCCCAGCATTTT
>TRBJ2-4|-|TRBV5-4|TRBD1
CASSFRQGARNIQYF
TGTGCCAGCAGCTTCCGACAGGGGGCCCGGAACATTCAGTACTTC
>TRBJ1-6|-|TRBV5-1|TRBD1
CASSSETGGNNSPLHF
TGCGCCAGCAGCTCCGAAACAGGGGGGAATAATTCACCCCTCCACTTT
>TRBJ1-3|-|TRBV19|-
CASSKGVSGNTIYF
TGTGCCAGTAGTAAAGGGGTCTCTGGAAACACCATATATTTT
>TRBJ2-2|-|TRBV19|TRBD1
CASSGQGPGELFF
TGTGCCAGTTCGGGACAGGGGCCCGGGGAGCTGTTTTTT
>TRBJ1-5|-|TRBV6-5|-
CASSYSQGPNQPQHF
TGTGCCAGCAGTTACTCACAGGGTCCCAATCAGCCCCAGCATTTT
>TRBJ1-5|-|TRBV3-1/TRBV3-2|-
CASSQDSTGVLPQHF
TGTGCCAGCAGCCAAGATTCGACGGGAGTCCTACCCCAGCATTTT
>TRBJ2-7|-|TRBV7-2|-
CASSLNGNTQYF
TGTGCCAGCAGCTTAAACGGGAACACGCAGTACTTC
>TRBJ1-4|-|TRBV6-2/TRBV6-3|TRBD1
CASSSLTGTGSEKLFF
TGTGCCAGCAGTTCCTTAACCGGGACAGGCTCCGAAAAACTGTTTTTT
>TRBJ1-1|-|TRBV12-3/TRBV12-4|TRBD1
CASSTGGGTEAFF
TGTGCCAGCAGCACAGGGGGGGGCACTGAAGCTTTCTTT
>TRBJ2-1|once|TRBV27|TRBD2
CASSLFIPGTSGVGSYNEQFF
TGTGCCAGCAGTTTATTTATACCCGGGACTAGCGGGGTCGGATCCTACAATGAGCAGTTCTTC
>TRBJ2-1|-|TRBV6-2/TRBV6-3|-
CASSYSLLGGVRNEQFF
TGTGCCAGCAGTTACTCCTTGTTAGGAGGCGTTCGCAATGAGCAGTTCTTC
>TRBJ1-1|once|TRBV11-2|TRBD1
CASSLSESGGTEAFF
TGTGCCAGCAGCTTAAGCGAGTCAGGGGGGACTGAAGCTTTCTTT
>TRBJ1-5|-|TRBV2|TRBD1
CASRGDRALSNQPQHF
TGTGCCAGCAGAGGAGACAGGGCCCTTAGCAATCAGCCCCAGCATTTT
>TRBJ2-1|-|TRBV11-2|-
CASSLGSWAPRRNNEQFF
TGTGCCAGCAGCTTAGGCTCCTGGGCCCCCAGGAGGAACAATGAGCAGTTCTTC
>TRBJ1-4|-|TRBV13|-
CASSPARGPREKLFF
TGTGCCAGCAGCCCCGCACGAGGGCCCAGGGAAAAACTGTTTTTT
>TRBJ2-3|-|TRBV3-1/TRBV3-2|-
CASSLLTPGTTDTQYF
TGTGCCAGCAGCCTCCTGACCCCGGGAACCACAGATACGCAGTATTTT
>TRBJ1-2|-|TRBV21-1|-
CASSKGPPGQIPNYGYTF
TGTGCCAGCAGCAAAGGCCCCCCCGGACAGATTCCTAACTATGGCTACACCTTC
>TRBJ2-5|-|TRBV5-4|TRBD1
CASSSPGQGAAPQYF
TGTGCCAGCAGCTCGCCGGGACAGGGGGCTGCACCCCAGTACTTC
>TRBJ1-2|-|TRBV18|-
CASSPPNRGARPDGYTF
TGTGCCAGCTCACCTCCTAATCGGGGGGCGCGTCCGGATGGCTACACCTTC
>TRBJ2-2|once|TRBV7-9|-
CASSPDSSSGELFF
TGTGCCAGCAGCCCCGACAGTTCGTCCGGGGAGCTGTTTTTT
>TRBJ1-1|once|TRBV7-3|TRBD1
CASSRGGTGGLMDTEAFF
TGTGCCAGCAGCCGCGGAGGGACAGGGGGCCTTATGGACACTGAAGCTTTCTTT
>TRBJ2-7|-|TRBV7-8|-
CASSLGTFYEQYF
TGTGCCAGCAGCTTGGGGACTTTCTACGAGCAGTACTTC
>TRBJ2-2|-|TRBV5-8|TRBD2
CASKTGGSAGELFF
TGTGCCAGCAAAACGGGGGGGAGCGCCGGGGAGCTGTTTTTT
>TRBJ1-1|once|TRBV2|TRBD1
CASSDGQGGAFF
TGTGCCAGCAGTGACGGACAGGGGGGAGCTTTCTTT
>TRBJ1-5|few|TRBV29-1|TRBD1
CSVTQGARNQPQHF
TGCAGCGTTACACAGGGGGCTCGCAATCAGCCCCAGCATTTT
>TRBJ1-5|-|TRBV19|-
CASSIRQGYQPQHF
TGTGCCAGTAGTATACGCCAGGGGTATCAGCCCCAGCATTTT
>TRBJ1-1|-|TRBV6-6|-
CASSSMPGVSEAFF
TGTGCCAGCAGTTCCATGCCGGGGGTTTCTGAAGCTTTCTTT
>TRBJ1-3|-|TRBV18|-
CASSPRGAGSYSGNTIYF
TGTGCCAGCTCACCACGGGGTGCGGGCTCCTACTCTGGAAACACCATATATTTT
>TRBJ1-2|-|TRBV5-1|-
CASSLAGGSAAGYTF
TGCGCCAGCAGCTTGGCCGGGGGATCAGCGGCTGGCTACACCTTC
>TRBJ2-7|once|TRBV19|TRBD2
CATRTSGGSYEQYF
TGTGCCACGAGGACTAGCGGGGGCTCCTACGAGCAGTACTTC
>TRBJ2-2|-|TRBV11-3|TRBD1
CASSRTGDTGELFF
TGTGCCAGCAGCCGGACAGGGGACACCGGGGAGCTGTTTTTT
>TRBJ2-5|-|TRBV2|TRBD1
CASSGQGETQYF
TGTGCCAGCAGCGGACAGGGGGAGACCCAGTACTTC
>TRBJ2-7|few|TRBV4-3|TRBD1
CASSQDPTITGGNYEQYF
TGCGCCAGCAGCCAGGACCCGACAATAACAGGGGGGAACTACGAGCAGTACTTC
>TRBJ1-2|-|TRBV6-6|TRBD1
CASTEDRADGYTF
TGTGCCAGCACCGAGGACAGGGCGGACGGCTACACCTTC
>TRBJ2-2|-|TRBV11-3|-
CASSPVASTGELFF
TGTGCCAGCAGCCCGGTAGCTAGCACCGGGGAGCTGTTTTTT
>TRBJ2-1|-|TRBV6-5|-
CASKGGSLGYNEQFF
TGTGCCAGCAAAGGAGGGTCCTTGGGGTACAATGAGCAGTTCTTC
>TRBJ2-7|-|TRBV3-1/TRBV3-2|-
CASSQDGGRGLEQYF
TGTGCCAGCAGCCAAGATGGGGGCCGGGGTTTGGAGCAGTACTTC
>TRBJ2-2|-|TRBV5-1|-
CASSLENHGELFF
TGCGCCAGCAGCTTGGAAAATCACGGGGAGCTGTTTTTT